This T cell receptor beta chain was identified during a study of T cell responses to AZD1222 COVID-19 vaccine. The germline V gene encodes CDR1 GTSNPN and CDR2 SVGIG (reference sequence). There are 15 residues in the CDR3. Trimming took 5 bases from V and 3 from J; bases not matched to a gene: 12. With regard to this clone: The antigen is undetermined.

The assay was immunoSEQ multiplex PCR, and TCRdb's table has in-frame clones only and misses some. Among more than 70,000 clones listed, 88% were seen once. General study findings and limits: Reportedly, nearly half the spike-specific TCRs target unmutated variant regions. Repertoires in all cases were sampled only once the peak T cell response had passed. White British ancestry dominated among donors, who included more females, and clonal diversity was possibly underestimated. The study found vaccine-associated CD4 TCRs spanning spike, dominant at 160-218 and 743-854.

The input for sequencing was peripheral blood, taken on day 0 of AZD1222 vaccination. The receptor comes from an adult in good health. The chain joins TRBV30 to TRBJ1-2, with 7 bases matching TRBD1. The CDR3 region is CAWGAGGQRYYGYTF. DNA of the CDR3: TGTGCCTGGGGGGCAGGGGGTCAACGCTACTATGGCTACACCTTC.